The sequence of this T cell receptor (beta chain) was determined in a study of regulatory T cells in long-lasting Graves disease. This CDR3 is 14 amino acids long. V was cut by 3 bases and J by 3 bases, with 12 bases left in between. The germline CDR1 and CDR2 sequences are MDHEN and SYDVKM. Regarding time point: newly diagnosed GD, antithyroid drugs for less than 3 months. Extracted PBMC RNA gave rise to the TCR library. A volume of approximately 9.8 milliliters of peripheral blood was collected in EDTA tubes. Through Arm-PCR of CDR3 regions and iRepertoire HTBI primers, TCR beta libraries were built. TCRdb re-called the multiplex PCR reads with MiXCR, one entry per CDR3 protein. Among approximately 440,000 distinct CDR3 sequences listed, around 15% were seen once. This clonotype was seen repeatedly, ten times or more. A further study also used this sample, focusing on T cells in Graves' hyperthyroidism and ophthalmopathy.

The sample here was peripheral blood mononuclear cells (PBMCs), taken at new diagnosis, from a patient treated with antithyroid drugs. The V call is TRBV28, the J call TRBJ2-7; TRBD2 might be the D (6 bases). This clonotype was obtained from a man aged 40-49 years with Graves disease. CDR3 nucleotides: TGTGCCAGCAGTTTGGCTAGCGTGAGCTACGAGCAGTACTTC. Translation: CASSLASVSYEQYF.